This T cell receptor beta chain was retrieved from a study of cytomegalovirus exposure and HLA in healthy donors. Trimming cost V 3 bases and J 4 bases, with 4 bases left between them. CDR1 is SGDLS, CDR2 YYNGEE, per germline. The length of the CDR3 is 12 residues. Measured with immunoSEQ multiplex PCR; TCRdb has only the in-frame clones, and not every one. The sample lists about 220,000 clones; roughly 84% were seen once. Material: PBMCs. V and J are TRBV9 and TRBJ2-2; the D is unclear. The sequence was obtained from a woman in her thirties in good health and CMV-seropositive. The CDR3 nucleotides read TGTGCCAGCAGCGGTGGCACCGGGGAGCTGTTTTTT. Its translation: CASSGGTGELFF.